These T cell receptor beta chains were read from a single sample in a study of blood T cell repertoires in COVID-19. Profiled with immunoSEQ multiplex PCR; TCRdb holds only in-frame clones, not every one. The table includes fewer than 85,000 clones, 80% to 90% detected once. Material for sequencing was peripheral blood. The receptors originated from a man aged 50 to 60 with active COVID-19. Each CDR3 is given with its conserved first and last residue. A D gene is named only where the DNA matches it firmly. Some rows mark clone size as missing; the rest say once, few, many or name a class of expanded clone.

V	J	size	D	CDR3	DNA
TRBV6-5	TRBJ1-1	.	TRBD1	CASRDDRGRAEAFF	TGTGCCAGCAGAGACGACAGGGGAAGGGCTGAAGCTTTCTTT
TRBV2	TRBJ1-5	.	.	CASTAGRNQPQHF	TGTGCCAGCACAGCAGGGCGCAATCAGCCCCAGCATTTT
TRBV19	TRBJ2-2	.	TRBD2	CASSIARGGRNTGELFF	TGTGCCAGTAGTATAGCCCGCGGGGGGCGGAACACCGGGGAGCTGTTTTTT
TRBV19	TRBJ1-4	.	TRBD1	CASSISFLQGSGGKLFF	TGTGCCAGTAGTATCTCTTTCCTACAGGGGTCGGGCGGAAAACTGTTTTTT
TRBV5-5	TRBJ2-3	.	TRBD2	CASTFRLAGADTQYF	TGTGCCAGCACCTTCCGACTAGCGGGAGCAGATACGCAGTATTTT
TRBV19	TRBJ1-2	.	.	CASSISPEDYTF	TGTGCCAGTAGTATCTCCCCAGAAGACTACACCTTC
TRBV10-1	TRBJ1-1	few	TRBD1	CASRVIAGGDGMNTEAFF	TGCGCCAGCAGGGTAATAGCAGGGGGCGATGGGATGAACACTGAAGCTTTCTTT
TRBV9	TRBJ2-1	.	.	CASSHRGEVLYNEQFF	TGTGCCAGCAGCCACCGCGGGGAGGTGCTCTACAATGAGCAGTTCTTC
TRBV19	TRBJ2-5	.	TRBD1	CASSTQGDQETQYF	TGTGCCAGTAGTACACAGGGGGACCAAGAGACCCAGTACTTC
TRBV19	TRBJ1-2	.	.	CASSIDPQARFYGYTF	TGTGCCAGTAGTATAGATCCACAGGCCAGATTCTATGGCTACACCTTC
TRBV7-2	TRBJ1-1	.	TRBD1	CASSLTGLNTEAFF	TGTGCCAGCAGCTTGACAGGGCTGAACACTGAAGCTTTCTTT
TRBV3-1/TRBV3-2	TRBJ1-1	.	.	CASSRREVDTEAFF	TGTGCCAGCAGCCGAAGGGAGGTTGACACTGAAGCTTTCTTT
TRBV28	TRBJ2-4	.	.	CASSLTPRPKNIQYF	TGTGCCAGCAGTTTAACCCCGCGGCCCAAAAACATTCAGTACTTC
TRBV6-4	TRBJ1-1	.	TRBD1	CASSDSNRGTEAFF	TGTGCCAGCAGTGACTCGAACAGGGGCACTGAAGCTTTCTTT
TRBV28	TRBJ2-7	.	TRBD1	CASSLSGTGGYEQYF	TGTGCCAGCAGTTTATCCGGGACAGGGGGGTACGAGCAGTACTTC
TRBV18	TRBJ2-7	.	.	CASSPDLAPSEEQYF	TGTGCCAGCTCTCCCGACTTGGCCCCCTCGGAAGAGCAGTACTTC
TRBV5-1	TRBJ2-7	.	.	CASSTLQGKTHEQYF	TGCGCCAGCAGCACCTTACAGGGAAAAACCCACGAGCAGTACTTC
TRBV6-5	TRBJ2-7	medium-sized	TRBD1	CASSYDRGPYEQYF	TGTGCCAGCAGTTACGACAGGGGGCCCTACGAGCAGTACTTC
TRBV6-6	TRBJ1-5	once	TRBD1	CASRETGGNQPQHF	TGTGCCAGCAGGGAGACAGGGGGCAATCAGCCCCAGCATTTT
TRBV11-2	TRBJ2-7	.	.	CASSLDRTAIYEQYF	TGTGCCAGCAGCTTAGACCGGACAGCTATCTACGAGCAGTACTTC
TRBV10-1	TRBJ2-1	.	TRBD2	CASGLLAGGYNEQFF	TGCGCCAGCGGATTACTAGCGGGGGGCTACAATGAGCAGTTCTTC
TRBV3-1/TRBV3-2	TRBJ2-7	few	.	CASSQVETEQYF	TGTGCCAGCAGCCAAGTTGAAACAGAGCAGTACTTC
TRBV5-1	TRBJ2-3	.	TRBD2	CASRPGLAGGTDTQYF	TGCGCCAGCAGACCCGGACTAGCGGGAGGCACAGATACGCAGTATTTT
TRBV5-6	TRBJ2-1	.	.	CASSLGSGLNEQFF	TGTGCCAGCAGCTTGGGTTCGGGACTCAATGAGCAGTTCTTC
TRBV24-1	TRBJ2-3	.	TRBD1	CATSGQGTDTQYF	TGTGCCACCAGTGGACAGGGAACAGATACGCAGTATTTT
TRBV4-3	TRBJ1-1	.	.	CASSQWQGLSETEAFF	TGCGCCAGCAGTCAGTGGCAGGGGCTGTCCGAAACTGAAGCTTTCTTT
TRBV7-2	TRBJ2-3	.	.	CASSPSRQAHTDTQYF	TGTGCCAGCAGCCCCTCCCGACAGGCCCACACAGATACGCAGTATTTT
TRBV6-4	TRBJ2-3	.	TRBD2	CASSVLAGTTDTQYF	TGTGCCAGCAGTGTACTAGCGGGGACCACAGATACGCAGTATTTT
TRBV30	TRBJ1-5	once	.	CAWSPTAGGNQPQHF	TGTGCCTGGAGCCCTACGGCAGGCGGCAATCAGCCCCAGCATTTT
TRBV7-6	TRBJ2-7	once	TRBD2	CASSRDYRSYEQYF	TGTGCCAGCAGCCGGGACTACCGCTCCTACGAGCAGTACTTC
TRBV5-1	TRBJ1-1	.	TRBD1	CASSWGTGGGTEAFF	TGCGCCAGCAGCTGGGGGACAGGGGGCGGCACTGAAGCTTTCTTT
TRBV7-9	TRBJ1-1	.	TRBD1	CASSSPDRASTEAFF	TGTGCCAGCAGCTCGCCTGACAGGGCCTCCACTGAAGCTTTCTTT
TRBV5-5	TRBJ1-2	once	.	CASSLGYTNYGYTF	TGTGCCAGCAGCTTGGGTTATACTAACTATGGCTACACCTTC
TRBV7-2	TRBJ2-3	.	.	CASSLASGGGRVSDTQYF	TGTGCCAGCAGCTTAGCTAGTGGGGGGGGCAGGGTAAGTGATACGCAGTATTTT
TRBV18	TRBJ2-7	few	.	CASSPTLYSGSATYEQYF	TGTGCCAGCTCACCCACCCTGTACTCAGGGTCCGCTACCTACGAGCAGTACTTC
TRBV9	TRBJ1-2	once	TRBD1	CASSLSDRVVFGYTF	TGTGCCAGCAGCTTAAGCGACAGGGTGGTTTTTGGCTACACCTTC
TRBV7-2	TRBJ2-7	.	TRBD2	CASSLSRTRAYEQYF	TGTGCCAGCAGCTTATCCAGGACTAGAGCCTACGAGCAGTACTTC
TRBV27	TRBJ1-6	.	TRBD1	CASSLVTGDSPLHF	TGTGCCAGCAGTTTAGTCACAGGGGATTCACCCCTCCACTTT
TRBV5-1	TRBJ2-3	.	.	CASTLGDRGGTDTQYF	TGCGCCAGCACTCTGGGGGACCGCGGGGGCACAGATACGCAGTATTTT
TRBV10-1	TRBJ1-1	.	.	CASSEGGKNTEAFF	TGCGCCAGCAGTGAAGGGGGAAAGAACACTGAAGCTTTCTTT
TRBV6-5	TRBJ1-5	.	.	CASTGHQSNQPQHF	TGTGCCAGCACGGGACACCAGAGCAATCAGCCCCAGCATTTT
TRBV10-3	TRBJ1-3	.	.	CAIRGTSRRTDSGNTIYF	TGTGCCATCAGGGGGACTTCCAGGAGGACGGACTCTGGAAACACCATATATTTT
TRBV6-2/TRBV6-3	TRBJ2-7	.	TRBD2	CASSSGTSGNYEQYF	TGTGCCAGCAGTTCCGGGACTAGCGGGAACTACGAGCAGTACTTC
TRBV6-5	TRBJ1-1	.	.	CASILLPGLNTEAFF	TGTGCCAGCATTCTCCTTCCAGGGCTGAACACTGAAGCTTTCTTT
TRBV5-6	TRBJ1-6	.	TRBD1	CASSPWDSSSYNSPLHF	TGTGCCAGCAGCCCTTGGGACAGTAGCTCCTATAATTCACCCCTCCACTTT
TRBV5-8	TRBJ1-5	.	TRBD1	CASSPTGLNQPQHF	TGTGCCAGCAGCCCGACAGGGTTGAATCAGCCCCAGCATTTT